These 27 T cell receptor beta chains came from one sample sequenced in a study of blood T cell repertoires in COVID-19. The assay was immunoSEQ multiplex PCR, and TCRdb's table has in-frame clones only and misses some. The sample consists of over 300,000 clones, about 88% of them appearing once. Sequencing used PBMCs or T cells enriched from blood (not recorded which). These receptors were obtained from a middle-aged woman who had recovered from COVID-19.

The genes are TRBV7-9 and TRBJ1-5; D may be TRBD1 (5 bases). The CDR3 is 15 amino acids. The germline V gene encodes CDR1 SEHNR and CDR2 FQNEAQ (reference sequence). V lost 5 bases and J 3 bases, leaving 14 bases between the germline ends. CDR3 residues: CASSIDGRVNQPQHF. CDR3 sequence (DNA): TGTGCCAGCAGCATAGACGGCAGGGTCAATCAGCCCCAGCATTTT.

There are a few counts of this clone. The V and J genes are TRBV25-1 and TRBJ1-1; TRBD1 might be the D (6 bases). The CDR3 loop spans 15 amino acids. Germline V lookup: CDR1 MGHDK, CDR2 SYGVNS. Trimming pared 3 bases from V and 6 bases from J, leaving 17 bases between. Here the CDR3 reads CASSEADRLGSEAFF. The CDR3 DNA reads as TGTGCCAGCAGTGAGGCCGACAGGCTAGGTTCTGAAGCTTTCTTT.

J is TRBJ2-1 and V is TRBV30, with a possible D match to TRBD2 (5 bases). The CDR3 covers 13 residues. V was shortened by 1 base and J by 4 bases, with 8 bases between the two germline ends. CDR1 is GTSNPN, CDR2 SVGIG, per germline (reference sequence). The CDR3 DNA reads as TGTGCCTGGAGTGAGCGGAGGTACAATGAGCAGTTCTTC. Translation: CAWSERRYNEQFF. Complete variable domain (other parts from reference TRBV30 and TRBJ2-1): SQTIHQWPATLVQPVGSPLSLECTVEGTSNPNLYWYRQAAGRGLQLLFYSVGIGQISSEVPQNLSASRPQDRQFILSSKKLLLSDSGFYLCAWSERRYNEQFFGPGTRLTVL.

In this sample, this clone turned up once. The chain employs TRBV2 and TRBJ1-2, with TRBD1 as a possible D gene (5 bases). Germline assignment: CDR1 SNHLY and CDR2 FYNNEI. V shed 3 bases and J shed 8 bases, with 13 bases lying between them. CDR3 length: 13 residues. This chain's CDR3 is CASSEQGLWGYTF. The CDR3 nucleotides read TGTGCCAGCAGTGAGCAGGGTCTTTGGGGCTACACCTTC.

The V gene is TRBV5-1, the J gene TRBJ2-7, with D tentatively TRBD2 (6 bases). Per germline, CDR1 SGHRS and CDR2 YFSETQ. The CDR3 is 16 residues long. The ends were cut back, 1 base at V and 6 bases at J, with 20 bases in the middle. CDR3 amino acids: CASSLRSGTASSEQYF. CDR3 in DNA: TGCGCCAGCAGCTTGAGGTCCGGGACTGCTAGTTCCGAGCAGTACTTC.

The rearrangement uses TRBV20-1 and TRBJ1-4; D is perhaps TRBD1 (5 bases). The germline V and J ends were trimmed by 6 bases and 7 bases, with 18 bases remaining between them. CDR1 DFQATT and CDR2 SNEGSKA come from the germline V gene (reference sequence). The CDR3 sequence is 14 residues long. The CDR3 bases are TGCAGTGCCAGTTCTGGAGGGGCGGGTGAAAAACTGTTTTTT. Residues: CSASSGGAGEKLFF.

This chain uses TRBV19 with TRBJ2-7, with TRBD2 as a possible D gene (5 bases). V lost 1 base, J lost 2 bases, and 12 bases lay in between. Germline CDR1 and CDR2: LNHDA and SQIVND (reference sequence). The CDR3 length is 15 residues. The CDR3 loop reads CASSIVSGITYEQYF. The CDR3, as DNA: TGTGCCAGTAGTATAGTAAGCGGTATAACCTACGAGCAGTACTTC.

The rearrangement uses TRBV28 and TRBJ2-1, with D possibly TRBD1 on 5 matching bases. V was pared by 1 base and J by 0 bases, with 13 bases between. Looked up from germline, CDR1 is MDHEN and CDR2 is SYDVKM. CDR3 length: 17 amino acids. CDR3 residues: CASSLSKDMSSYNEQFF. CDR3 bases: TGTGCCAGCAGTTTATCGAAGGACATGAGCTCCTACAATGAGCAGTTCTTC.

The V call is TRBV29-1, the J call TRBJ2-1, with D possibly being TRBD2 (5 bases). Looked up from germline, CDR1 is SQVTM and CDR2 is ANQGSEA. The germline V and J ends were trimmed by 6 bases and 7 bases, with 13 bases remaining between them. The CDR3 consists of 12 residues. The CDR3 region is CSVPGLGNEQFF. DNA for the CDR3: TGCAGCGTCCCCGGACTTGGGAATGAGCAGTTCTTC.

This chain connects TRBV7-2 to TRBJ2-7, with D tentatively TRBD2 (6 bases). Germline CDR1 and CDR2: SGHTA and FQGNSA. Trimming pared 1 base from V and 4 bases from J, leaving 17 bases between. This CDR3 is 16 amino acids long. The CDR3 region has the DNA TGTGCCAGCAGCTTAGACGTCCAGGCTAGCGCGTACGAGCAGTACTTC. It specifies CASSLDVQASAYEQYF.

This rearrangement joins TRBV7-6 to TRBJ1-5, with 7 bases matching TRBD1. The CDR3 length is 15 residues. Germline V gives CDR1 SGHVS, CDR2 FNYEAQ. V shed 5 bases and J 9 bases; nucleotides not matched to a gene: 13. CDR3 sequence reads: CASSLGTASGLPQHF. The CDR3 DNA sequence: TGTGCCAGCAGCCTCGGGACAGCCTCAGGTCTGCCCCAGCATTTT. Full variable domain (missing parts from reference TRBV7-6 and TRBJ1-5): GAGVSQSPRYKVTKRGQDVALRCDPISGHVSLYWYRQALGQGPEFLTYFNYEAQQDKSGLPNDRFSAERPEGSISTLTIQRTEQRDSAMYRCASSLGTASGLPQHFGDGTRLSIL.

The chain carries TRBV11-3 and TRBJ2-7; 7 bases are a match to TRBD2. This CDR3 has 16 amino acids. Germline-derived CDR1 and CDR2 are SGHNT and YENEEA. The ends lost 5 bases at V and 6 bases at J; junction bases unmatched: 16. CDR3 bases: TGTGCCAGCAGCGCGTTCGATCTAGCGGCCGGGGGCGAGCAGTACTTC. Translated: CASSAFDLAAGGEQYF. Based on the CDR3 plus reference TRBV11-3 and TRBJ2-7, the full variable domain is EAGVVQSPRYKIIEKKQPVAFWCNPISGHNTLYWYLQNLGQGPELLIRYENEEAVDDSQLPKDRFSAERLKGVDSTLKIQPAELGDSAVYLCASSAFDLAAGGEQYFGPGTRLTVT.

The chain carries TRBV4-3 and TRBJ1-2; D not certain. CDR1 is LGHNA, CDR2 YSLEER, per germline. The CDR3 covers 16 residues. V was pared by 4 bases and J by 0 bases, with 15 bases between. The CDR3 DNA reads TGCGCCAGCAGCCGCCTAGCTGGCGCTACTAACTATGGCTACACCTTC. Amino acid sequence: CASSRLAGATNYGYTF.

CDR3 DNA sequence: TGCAGCGTTGAAGTTTTAGGGGCAGGGGTCTATGGCTACACCTTC. Its protein product is CSVEVLGAGVYGYTF. V usage is TRBV29-1 and J usage is TRBJ1-2, with D possibly matching TRBD1 (6 bases). V lost 1 base and J 4 bases, leaving 16 bases between the germline ends. The germline V gene encodes CDR1 SQVTM and CDR2 ANQGSEA. CDR3 length: 15 amino acids.

The V gene is TRBV3-1 (or the pseudogene TRBV3-2), the J gene TRBJ2-2; D is possibly TRBD2 (6 bases). Trimming shortened V by 3 bases and J by 3 bases, and 11 bases separated the two germline ends. The CDR3 is 15 residues long. From germline, CDR1 is LGHDT and CDR2 YNNKEL (reference sequence). CDR3 sequence reads: CASSQKGGHTGELFF. CDR3 coding DNA: TGTGCCAGCAGCCAGAAGGGAGGACACACCGGGGAGCTGTTTTTT.

The V and J genes are TRBV6-5 and TRBJ2-7; the D gene is possibly TRBD2 (6 bases). CDR3 length equals 13 residues. CDR1 and CDR2 (germline): MNHEY, SVGAGI. V gave up 5 bases and J gave up 2 bases, with 10 bases separating them. The CDR3 spells CASSQGGTYEQYF. CDR3 nucleotides: TGTGCCAGCAGTCAGGGAGGCACCTACGAGCAGTACTTC.

The chain is built from TRBV7-3 and TRBJ2-1, with D possibly being TRBD2 (6 bases). The CDR3 has 13 amino acids. Trimming removed 1 base from V and 9 bases from J, with 10 bases in between. Germline values: CDR1 SGHTA, CDR2 FQGTGA. CDR3 in DNA: TGTGCCAGCAGCTTAAGCGGTAGCGGTGAGCAGTTCTTC. Its translation: CASSLSGSGEQFF.

As regards this clone: The junction does not match germline at one end; this may be a read error. The chain combines TRBV29-1 with TRBJ1-4, with 7 bases identical to TRBD1. CDR3 length: 10 amino acids. CDR1 SQVTM and CDR2 ANQGSEA come from the germline V gene. The CDR3 nucleotides read TGCAGCGAGCTCCAGGGCAGGGGGGATTTT. This codes for CSELQGRGDF.

This clone has just one count. The rearrangement uses TRBV7-8 and TRBJ2-1, with TRBD2 identical over 8 bases. Germline lookup yields CDR1 SGHVS and CDR2 FQNEAQ. The CDR3 runs 14 residues. With 1 base clipped from V and 10 bases from J, the junction kept 6 bases outside the gene matches. The CDR3 spells CASSLGASGWEQFF. The CDR3, as DNA: TGTGCCAGCAGCTTAGGGGCTAGCGGGTGGGAGCAGTTCTTC.

The chain has TRBV19 and TRBJ2-3; tentatively, D is TRBD1 (5 bases). CDR3 length: 17 amino acids. Germline lookup yields CDR1 LNHDA and CDR2 SQIVND (reference sequence). V was pared by 3 bases and J by 1 base, with 17 bases between. The CDR3 DNA reads TGTGCCAGTAGTATGACAAAACAGGAACCGGGCACAGATACGCAGTATTTT. As protein: CASSMTKQEPGTDTQYF.

The V and J genes are TRBV7-9 and TRBJ2-2; D is undetermined. This CDR3 is built from 16 residues. Trimming removed 5 bases at V and 4 bases at J, with 17 bases between. Germline CDR1 reads SEHNR; CDR2 reads FQNEAQ (reference sequence). The DNA for the CDR3 is TGTGCCAGCAGCGAGCCCCGACAACAGCCCACCGGGGAGCTGTTTTTT. Translation: CASSEPRQQPTGELFF.

CDR3 bases: TGTGCCAGCAGCTTAGGTCGGGGGTCGATCGAGCAGTACTTC. This gives the protein CASSLGRGSIEQYF. The chain carries TRBV7-2 and TRBJ2-7; possibly TRBD2 for D (6 bases). V lost 1 base to trimming and J lost 6 bases, with 13 bases between them. The germline gives CDR1 SGHTA, CDR2 FQGNSA. This CDR3 has 14 amino acids.

The genes are TRBV6-2 or TRBV6-3 and TRBJ2-3; D is ambiguous. The CDR3 sequence is 12 residues long. Germline V gene data show CDR1 as MNHEY and CDR2 as SVGEGT. Trimming cost V 5 bases and J 4 bases, with 7 bases left between them. The CDR3 DNA sequence: TGTGCCAGCAGTCCCCGCGCAGATACGCAGTATTTT. It codes for CASSPRADTQYF.

V gene TRBV6-5 combines with J gene TRBJ2-1; D gene unclear. Germline assignment: CDR1 MNHEY and CDR2 SVGAGI. The ends were cut back, 3 bases at V and 5 bases at J, with 8 bases in the middle. This CDR3 region has 13 residues. The CDR3 region has the DNA TGTGCCAGCAGTTATAGAGTAGACAATGAGCAGTTCTTC. Translating gives CASSYRVDNEQFF.

The gene calls are TRBV2 and TRBJ1-2; maybe TRBD1 (5 bases). Germline assignment: CDR1 SNHLY and CDR2 FYNNEI. The germline V and J ends were trimmed by 4 bases and 7 bases, with 10 bases remaining between them. The CDR3 length is 12 residues. The CDR3 loop is CASSAGVAGYTF. The CDR3, as DNA: TGTGCCAGCAGTGCGGGGGTTGCTGGCTACACCTTC.

This clone has a handful of counts. This chain connects TRBV28 to TRBJ1-5, with D hard to call. The CDR3 has 16 amino acids. V was trimmed by 3 bases and J by 0 bases, leaving 12 bases between them. Per the germline V gene, CDR1 is MDHEN and CDR2 is SYDVKM. The CDR3 protein is CASSFSATYSNQPQHF. The CDR3 nucleotides read TGTGCCAGCAGTTTTTCAGCGACTTATAGCAATCAGCCCCAGCATTTT.

V gene TRBV11-3 combines with J gene TRBJ2-7, with TRBD1 matching over 7 bases. The CDR3 is 15 amino acids. Unmatched junction bases numbered 12, after V lost 3 bases and J lost 7 bases. CDR1 is SGHNT and CDR2 is YENEEA in the germline V gene. In DNA, the CDR3 is TGTGCCAGCAGCTTGGGCTCGGCAGGGGGTCAAGAGCAGTACTTC. Translation: CASSLGSAGGQEQYF.